The 11 T cell receptor beta chains listed next were all sequenced from one sample in a study of blood T cell repertoires in COVID-19. Sequenced by immunoSEQ multiplex PCR; TCRdb stores in-frame clones only, minus some. The data show more than 200,000 clones, with 75% to 85% seen just once and less than 9.5% held by the top ten. Sample: peripheral blood. These receptors came from a woman of 80 years or more with COVID-19, enrolled during active disease.

The genes are TRBV4-2 and TRBJ1-4, with no clear D. The CDR3 covers 17 residues. Looked up from germline, CDR1 is LGHNA and CDR2 is YNFKEQ. The ends were cut back, 1 base at V and 0 bases at J, with 12 bases in the middle. The CDR3 spells CASSQVMGGPTNEKLFF. The CDR3 coding sequence is TGTGCCAGCAGCCAAGTAATGGGAGGGCCAACTAATGAAAAACTGTTTTTT.

V and J are TRBV12-5 and TRBJ1-2; no clear D gene. V was pared by 2 bases and J by 2 bases, with 3 bases between. Germline V gene lookup returns CDR1 LGHNT and CDR2 FRNRAP. This CDR3 spans 12 amino acids. CDR3 protein: CASGLQNYGYTF. CDR3 DNA sequence: TGTGCTAGTGGTTTGCAAAACTATGGCTACACCTTC. The whole variable domain, remainder taken from reference TRBV12-5 and TRBJ1-2, is DARVTQTPRHKVTEMGQEVTMRCQPILGHNTVFWYRQTMMQGLELLAYFRNRAPLDDSGMPKDRFSAEMPDATLATLKIQPSEPRDSAVYFCASGLQNYGYTFGSGTRLTVV.

This clone has only a few counts. V is TRBV7-2 and J is TRBJ2-7; 8 positions agree with TRBD2. The CDR3 has 14 amino acids. Trimming at V came to 1 base and at J to 5 bases, leaving 4 bases not matched to a gene. CDR1 and CDR2 (germline): SGHTA, FQGNSA. The CDR3 loop reads CASSLGTSIHEQYF. CDR3 in DNA: TGTGCCAGCAGCTTAGGGACTAGCATCCACGAGCAGTACTTC.

V is TRBV3-1 (or the pseudogene TRBV3-2) and J is TRBJ2-7, with 7 bases identical to TRBD1. V gave up 4 bases and J gave up 4 bases; unmatched junction bases: 4. CDR1 and CDR2 (germline): LGHDT, YNNKEL (reference sequence). The CDR3 totals 13 residues. Here the CDR3 reads CASSLRQGYEQYF. DNA for the CDR3: TGTGCCAGCAGCCTCCGACAGGGTTACGAGCAGTACTTC.

V gene TRBV6-5 combines with J gene TRBJ2-1; 7 bases are shared with TRBD2. CDR1 MNHEY and CDR2 SVGAGI come from the germline V gene. The CDR3 contains 15 residues. V trimming: 5 bases; J trimming: 0 bases; junction bases outside the gene matches: 4. In DNA form, the CDR3 reads TGTGCCAGCAGTAGAGGCGGGAGCTCCTACAATGAGCAGTTCTTC. This encodes CASSRGGSSYNEQFF.

This clone was found once. The chain recombines TRBV24-1 with TRBJ2-6; a possible D gene is TRBD1 (5 bases). The CDR3 spans 16 residues. Trimming took 4 bases from V and 0 from J, leaving 9 bases between them. CDR1 KGHDR and CDR2 SFDVKD come from the germline V gene. The DNA of the CDR3 is TGTGCCACCAGTGACCGACAGAGCTCTGGGGCCAACGTCCTGACTTTC. It is translated as CATSDRQSSGANVLTF.

This clone showed up just a few times. V gene TRBV30 combines with J gene TRBJ1-6, with TRBD1 matching 9 bases. Germline assignment: CDR1 GTSNPN and CDR2 SVGIG (reference sequence). Trimming took 0 bases from V and 7 from J; bases not matched to a gene: 7. There are 16 residues in the CDR3. The CDR3 sequence: CAWSVGLGTGNSPLHF. As DNA, the CDR3 is TGTGCCTGGAGTGTCGGCTTAGGGACAGGGAATTCACCCCTCCACTTT.

The gene calls are TRBV25-1 and TRBJ2-1; TRBD1 agrees at 10 bases. Germline trimming cut 3 bases from V and 4 bases from J; bases unmatched to any gene: 3. Germline assignment: CDR1 MGHDK and CDR2 SYGVNS. The CDR3 has 15 residues. The CDR3 loop reads CASSDPGQGYNEQFF. DNA for the CDR3: TGTGCCAGCAGTGATCCGGGACAGGGGTACAATGAGCAGTTCTTC.

The chain employs TRBV5-1 and TRBJ1-5, with 7 bases that match TRBD1. Trimming removed 5 bases from V and 0 bases from J; junction bases left unmatched: 17. Germline CDR1 SGHRS, CDR2 YFSETQ. The CDR3 consists of 19 residues. The CDR3 DNA sequence: TGCGCCAGCAGTTCTTGGGTCGTTAGGGACAGACCTAGCAATCAGCCCCAGCATTTT. Amino acid sequence: CASSSWVVRDRPSNQPQHF. The variable domain in full, completed from reference TRBV5-1 and TRBJ1-5, reads KAGVTQTPRYLIKTRGQQVTLSCSPISGHRSVSWYQQTPGQGLQFLFEYFSETQRNKGNFPGRFSGRQFSNSRSEMNVSTLELGDSALYLCASSSWVVRDRPSNQPQHFGDGTRLSIL.

The chain recombines TRBV5-1 with TRBJ2-2; unclear D gene. Deletions cut 0 bases from V and 4 bases from J, with 4 bases between. The CDR3 is 13 residues long. Germline V gene data show CDR1 as SGHRS and CDR2 as YFSETQ. The CDR3 loop is CASSLESTGELFF. CDR3 bases: TGCGCCAGCAGCTTGGAGAGCACCGGGGAGCTGTTTTTT.

The chain links TRBV5-8 to TRBJ1-1; possible D gene TRBD1, 5 bases. Germline loops: CDR1 SGHTS, CDR2 YDEGEE. Trimming removed 1 base from V and 5 bases from J, with 21 bases in between. The CDR3 contains 17 residues. The CDR3 DNA sequence: TGTGCCAGCAGCTTGTTAGTGCGACAGACTTCTTCGACTGAAGCTTTCTTT. It translates to CASSLLVRQTSSTEAFF. Full variable domain (outside the CDR3, taken from reference TRBV5-8 and TRBJ1-1): EAGVTQSPTHLIKTRGQQATLRCSPISGHTSVYWYQQALGLGLQFLLWYDEGEERNRGNFPPRFSGRQFPNYSSELNVNALELEDSALYLCASSLLVRQTSSTEAFFGQGTRLTVV.